The present entry profiles one TCR beta chain with its context. This sample is part of a study of CD8+ T cells in alopecia areata. Extracted RNA was reverse transcribed into cDNA, the sequencing template. The method was immunoSEQ multiplex PCR; TCRdb's version includes in-frame clones alone and lacks a portion of them. The repertoire holds approximately 120,000 clones, with about 50% as singletons. The CDR3 extends over 11 amino acids. Deletions cut 5 bases from V and 6 bases from J, with 8 bases between. The germline V gene has CDR1 MNHEY and CDR2 SMNVEV (reference sequence). Sequencing used NKG2D-low CD8+ T cells sorted from blood. The chain links TRBV27 to TRBJ2-7; unclear D gene. The sequence came from a human donor with alopecia areata. For the CDR3, the DNA is TGTGCCAGCAGTGAGCAAGGCGAGCAGTACTTC. Translation gives CASSEQGEQYF.